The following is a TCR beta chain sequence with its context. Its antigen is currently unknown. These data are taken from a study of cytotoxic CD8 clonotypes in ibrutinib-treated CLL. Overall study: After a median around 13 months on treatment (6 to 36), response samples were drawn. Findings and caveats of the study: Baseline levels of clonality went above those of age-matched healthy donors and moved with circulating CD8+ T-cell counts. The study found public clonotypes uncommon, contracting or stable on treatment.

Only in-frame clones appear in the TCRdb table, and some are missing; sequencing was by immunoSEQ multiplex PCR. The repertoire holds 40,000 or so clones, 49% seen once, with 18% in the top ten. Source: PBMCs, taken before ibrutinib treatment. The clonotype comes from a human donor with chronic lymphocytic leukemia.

Here the CDR3 DNA reads TGCGCCAGCAGCTTGGAGGGCGGACATACGCAGTATTTT. The encoded protein is CASSLEGGHTQYF. The chain employs TRBV5-1 and TRBJ2-3; no firm D call. Germline CDR1 SGHRS, CDR2 YFSETQ. V was shortened by 0 bases and J by 7 bases, with 9 bases between the two germline ends. The CDR3 consists of 13 residues.